A selection of T cell receptor beta chains follows, all from one sample in a study of beta chain features in type 1 diabetes. Measured with immunoSEQ multiplex PCR; TCRdb has only the in-frame clones, and not every one. Of fewer than 350,000 clones in the sample, 15% to 20% were seen once. Sequencing was carried out using naive CD4+ T cells from blood. These receptors were taken from a woman aged 18 to 35 in good health. Both conserved end residues are part of each CDR3. A D gene is named only where the DNA matches it firmly. Size is stated for part of the rows, as once, few or many counts, or as a class when the clone is expanded.

CDR3 length	clone size	J gene	D gene	V gene	CDR3 protein	CDR3 DNA
13	-	TRBJ2-7	TRBD2	TRBV6-5	CATLSGYSYEQYF	TGTGCCACCCTTAGCGGGTACTCCTACGAGCAGTACTTC
16	-	TRBJ2-1	TRBD2	TRBV25-1	CASSGYLAGGLGEQFF	TGTGCCAGCAGTGGGTACCTAGCGGGAGGCTTAGGTGAGCAGTTCTTC
15	-	TRBJ2-7	-	TRBV5-6	CASSRVGGSSYEQYF	TGTGCCAGCAGCCGGGTAGGAGGGTCCTCCTACGAGCAGTACTTC
12	-	TRBJ1-2	-	TRBV6-1	CANRGGARGYTF	TGTGCCAACCGTGGGGGGGCTCGAGGCTACACCTTC
15	few	TRBJ2-4	TRBD2	TRBV5-4	CASSDRTSGENIQYF	TGTGCCAGCAGCGATCGGACTAGCGGGGAAAACATTCAGTACTTC
15	-	TRBJ2-5	TRBD1	TRBV7-9	CASSSGTGARETQYF	TGTGCCAGCAGCTCTGGGACAGGAGCCCGGGAGACCCAGTACTTC
13	-	TRBJ2-1	-	TRBV30	CAWKDLGRDEQFF	TGTGCCTGGAAGGACTTAGGTAGGGATGAGCAGTTCTTC
16	few	TRBJ2-3	-	TRBV18	CASSPSVSDSTDTQYF	TGTGCCAGCTCACCAAGCGTATCGGATAGCACAGATACGCAGTATTTT
15	-	TRBJ2-7	-	TRBV18	CASSPPGTVGGEQYF	TGTGCCAGCTCACCACCCGGGACCGTGGGGGGCGAGCAGTACTTC
16	few	TRBJ2-7	TRBD1	TRBV4-1	CASSQEATGRLYEQYF	TGCGCCAGCAGCCAAGAAGCGACAGGGAGATTGTACGAGCAGTACTTC
16	few	TRBJ1-6	TRBD1	TRBV6-6	CASSYMDRGWDSPLHF	TGTGCCAGCAGTTACATGGACAGGGGATGGGATTCACCCCTCCACTTT
12	-	TRBJ1-1	-	TRBV5-6	CASSYGTPEAFF	TGTGCCAGCAGCTACGGGACACCGGAAGCTTTCTTT
14	-	TRBJ1-4	TRBD1	TRBV30	CAWSADRGWEKLFF	TGTGCCTGGAGTGCAGACAGGGGGTGGGAAAAACTGTTTTTT
16	-	TRBJ1-2	TRBD1	TRBV9	CASSVDTGGWGGGYTF	TGTGCCAGCAGCGTGGACACAGGGGGCTGGGGAGGTGGCTACACCTTC
16	-	TRBJ2-2	-	TRBV9	CASSVESRVVVGELFF	TGTGCCAGCAGCGTAGAGAGCAGGGTGGTGGTCGGGGAGCTGTTTTTT
11	-	TRBJ2-7	-	TRBV20-1	CSARGLYEQYF	TGCAGTGCTAGAGGTCTTTACGAGCAGTACTTC
13	-	TRBJ1-2	-	TRBV9	CASSVLGSYGYTF	TGTGCCAGCAGCGTACTAGGGAGCTATGGCTACACCTTC
17	-	TRBJ2-5	-	TRBV4-2	CASSQAGSSGVQETQYF	TGTGCCAGCAGCCAAGCGGGGAGTAGCGGTGTACAAGAGACCCAGTACTTC
14	few	TRBJ1-1	-	TRBV9	CASSVGALNTEAFF	TGTGCCAGCAGCGTAGGGGCACTGAACACTGAAGCTTTCTTT
13	-	TRBJ2-7	-	TRBV6-6	CASSFRRGYEQYF	TGTGCCAGCAGTTTTCGACGGGGCTACGAGCAGTACTTC
16	-	TRBJ1-2	-	TRBV27	CASSPYHGQANYGYTF	TGTGCCAGCAGTCCTTACCACGGACAAGCTAACTATGGCTACACCTTC
16	-	TRBJ2-1	-	TRBV13	CASSASGRSSYNEQFF	TGTGCCAGCAGCGCCAGCGGGCGAAGCTCCTACAATGAGCAGTTCTTC
17	-	TRBJ2-1	TRBD2	TRBV7-2	CASSLSDATSRYNEQFF	TGTGCCAGCAGCTTATCGGACGCGACTAGCAGGTACAATGAGCAGTTCTTC
13	-	TRBJ2-7	-	TRBV14	CASSQPGFHEQYF	TGTGCCAGCAGCCAGCCAGGGTTCCACGAGCAGTACTTC
15	-	TRBJ2-1	TRBD2	TRBV6-5	CASSQTGTSHNEQFF	TGTGCCAGCAGTCAAACCGGGACTAGCCACAATGAGCAGTTCTTC
16	-	TRBJ2-1	TRBD2	TRBV11-3	CASSSSPGLAGNEQFF	TGTGCCAGCAGCAGTTCGCCGGGACTAGCAGGCAATGAGCAGTTCTTC
16	-	TRBJ1-5	TRBD1	TRBV2	CASSDWRGHSNQPQHF	TGTGCCAGCAGTGATTGGAGGGGGCACAGCAATCAGCCCCAGCATTTT
14	few	TRBJ2-1	-	TRBV6-1	CASRRPGTSNEQFF	TGTGCCAGCAGAAGACCCGGGACTTCGAATGAGCAGTTCTTC
14	few	TRBJ2-2	-	TRBV5-1	CASSLTGNTGELFF	TGCGCCAGCAGCTTGACAGGGAATACCGGGGAGCTGTTTTTT
13	few	TRBJ1-1	TRBD1	TRBV7-2	CASSLGGQTEAFF	TGTGCCAGCAGCTTAGGGGGACAGACTGAAGCTTTCTTT
15	-	TRBJ1-6	TRBD1	TRBV30	CAWSGTGGPYSPLHF	TGTGCCTGGAGCGGGACAGGGGGGCCCTATTCACCCCTCCACTTT
15	-	TRBJ2-5	TRBD2	TRBV7-3	CASSSRAGSQETQYF	TGTGCCAGCAGCTCTCGAGCGGGGTCCCAAGAGACCCAGTACTTC
11	few	TRBJ2-7	-	TRBV21-1	CATDSSYEQYF	TGTGCCACGGACAGCTCCTACGAGCAGTACTTC
14	-	TRBJ2-1	TRBD2	TRBV4-2	CASSQLAETIEQFF	TGTGCCAGCAGCCAACTAGCGGAAACTATAGAGCAGTTCTTC
15	-	TRBJ1-6	TRBD1	TRBV5-1	CASSLGQGYDSPLHF	TGCGCCAGCAGCTTGGGACAGGGGTACGATTCACCCCTCCACTTT
14	few	TRBJ2-7	-	TRBV4-1	CASSQEAQVYEQYF	TGCGCCAGCAGCCAAGAGGCCCAGGTATACGAGCAGTACTTC
15	few	TRBJ2-2	TRBD1	TRBV2	CASSEETGRTGELFF	TGTGCCAGCAGTGAGGAGACAGGGCGAACCGGGGAGCTGTTTTTT
13	-	TRBJ1-2	-	TRBV9	CASSAQINYGYTF	TGTGCCAGCAGCGCTCAGATAAACTATGGCTACACCTTC
18	few	TRBJ2-1	TRBD2	TRBV6-1	CASSERPPSGTSYNEQFF	TGTGCCAGCAGTGAACGTCCGCCTAGCGGGACGTCCTACAATGAGCAGTTCTTC
14	-	TRBJ2-1	TRBD2	TRBV29-1	CSAPLSGAYNEQFF	TGCAGCGCACCCTTAAGCGGGGCCTACAATGAGCAGTTCTTC
15	-	TRBJ2-7	TRBD1	TRBV6-5	CASSYGTGFSYEQYF	TGTGCCAGCAGTTACGGGACAGGGTTCTCCTACGAGCAGTACTTC
13	-	TRBJ1-1	TRBD1	TRBV5-4	CASSSPGGGRAFF	TGTGCCAGCAGCTCTCCCGGAGGGGGCCGGGCTTTCTTT
15	few	TRBJ2-1	TRBD2	TRBV11-2	CASSLGTSVYNEQFF	TGTGCCAGCAGCTTAGGGACTAGCGTCTACAATGAGCAGTTCTTC